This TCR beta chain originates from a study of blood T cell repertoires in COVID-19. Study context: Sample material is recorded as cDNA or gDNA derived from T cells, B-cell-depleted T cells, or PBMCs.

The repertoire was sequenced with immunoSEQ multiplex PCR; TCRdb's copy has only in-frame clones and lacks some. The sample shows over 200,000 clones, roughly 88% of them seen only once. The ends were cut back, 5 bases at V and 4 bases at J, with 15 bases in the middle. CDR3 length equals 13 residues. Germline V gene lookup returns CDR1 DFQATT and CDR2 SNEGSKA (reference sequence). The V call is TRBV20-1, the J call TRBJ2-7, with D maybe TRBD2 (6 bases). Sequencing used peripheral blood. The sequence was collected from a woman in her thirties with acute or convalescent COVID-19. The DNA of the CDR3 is TGCAGTGCTCGTGGCGGGAAGCCATACGAGCAGTACTTC. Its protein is CSARGGKPYEQYF.